This T cell receptor (beta chain) was captured by sequencing in a study of T cell responses to AZD1222 COVID-19 vaccine. The table came from immunoSEQ multiplex PCR; TCRdb's copy has only in-frame clones and leaves some out. The sample carries approximately 150,000 clones, roughly nine tenths recorded once. The CDR3 runs 14 residues. Trimming cost V 5 bases and J 7 bases, with 15 bases left between them. Germline lookup yields CDR1 MNHEY and CDR2 SVGAGI. This clone was observed a single time. This receptor was obtained from an adult who received the AZD1222 COVID-19 vaccine. Here the sequenced sample was peripheral blood, taken 28 days after the second AZD1222 dose. This chain connects TRBV6-5 to TRBJ1-5; a possible D gene is TRBD1 (6 bases). The CDR3 loop is CASSPQGSGQPQHF. CDR3 coding DNA: TGTGCCAGCAGTCCACAGGGATCAGGGCAGCCCCAGCATTTT.